Described below is a single TCR beta chain sequence and its context. This sample is drawn from a study of shared clonotypes between healthy human individuals. Study overall: Serving as donors were two women and a few men, whose ages spanned 18 to 49.

The authors' processing: Junction-only immunoSEQ data arrived without quality scores, meaning filtering differed. Sequencing used immunoSEQ multiplex PCR; TCRdb keeps in-frame clones, though not all of them. V, J and clone size are those of that table, while D and trimming were read from the DNA. The sample consists of 450,000 to 600,000 clones, around three quarters of them appearing once. CDR1 and CDR2 from the germline V gene are SGHDT and YYEEEE. V dropped 4 bases and J dropped 1; count of bases not matched to a gene: 9. This CDR3 spans 17 amino acids. The V and J genes are TRBV5-6 and TRBJ2-2; 8 bases fit TRBD2. The clonotype comes from a woman between 40 and 50 years old in good health. Some clones in this sample may be carry-over from other donors' samples. Sequenced sample: PBMCs. The CDR3 DNA follows: TGTGCCAGCAGCCGGGGCATGGCGGGAGGGAACACCGGGGAGCTGTTTTTT. This gives the protein CASSRGMAGGNTGELFF.